Below are 3 T cell receptor beta chains sequenced from a single sample in a study of PD-1 blockade in classical Hodgkin lymphoma. The data were produced by immunoSEQ multiplex PCR, yet TCRdb's version contains in-frame clones alone and is incomplete. The sample lists around 40,000 clones; 76% were seen once. Each and every patient relapsed after autologous stem cell transplantation, and patients got differing brentuximab vedotin exposure. The sequenced sample was peripheral blood mononuclear cells (PBMCs), obtained at baseline. The receptors here all came from a human donor with classical Hodgkin lymphoma.

This clone was seen just once. V is TRBV7-9 and J is TRBJ2-7; possibly TRBD1 or TRBD2 for D (5 bases each). The V gene lost 6 bases and the J gene lost 6 bases, with 12 bases spanning the gap. The CDR3 has 12 residues. Looked up from germline, CDR1 is SEHNR and CDR2 is FQNEAQ (reference sequence). CDR3 DNA: TGTGCCAGCAGGTTGGGGGTTGGCGAGCAGTACTTC. Translation: CASRLGVGEQYF.

The chain couples TRBV6-5 to TRBJ1-1; no clear D. Trimming took off 2 bases at V and 7 bases at J, with 14 bases between the two ends. Germline loops: CDR1 MNHEY, CDR2 SVGAGI. The CDR3 is 14 amino acids. The CDR3 loop reads CASSYGWGSLEAFF. In DNA, the CDR3 is TGTGCCAGCAGTTACGGGTGGGGTTCCCTTGAAGCTTTCTTT.

The table lists this clone with a count of one. The V gene is TRBV10-2, the J gene TRBJ2-1, with TRBD2 matching over 14 bases. J gave up 5 bases and V 6 bases, and 3 bases lay outside the gene matches. The germline V gene encodes CDR1 WSHSY and CDR2 SAAADI. The CDR3 is made up of 15 amino acids. CDR3 DNA: TGCGCCAGCAGGGGACTAGCGGGGGTAAACAATGAGCAGTTCTTC. This translates into CASRGLAGVNNEQFF.